The entry that follows covers one TCR beta chain sequence. These data come from a study of blood T cell repertoires in COVID-19. Study-wide background: Samples came from the United States, Italy and Spain, spanning acute and convalescent COVID-19. PBMCs, B-cell-depleted T cells, or T cells provided the cDNA or gDNA that made up the material.

Per the original data handling: Using reference gene primer amplification, nucleated cell counts were estimated. Assay used: immunoSEQ multiplex PCR; TCRdb lists only in-frame clones, some missing. V, J and clone size derive from that table, while D and trimming were established from the DNA sequence. The sample includes about 150,000 clones, 80% seen only once; the top ten take approximately 5%. CDR3 length: 12 amino acids. V lost 6 bases to trimming and J lost 5 bases, with 10 bases between them. The germline CDR1 and CDR2 sequences are SNHLY and FYNNEI. V and J are TRBV2 and TRBJ1-2; D gene unclear. Input material: peripheral blood. This receptor was taken from a woman between 45 and 65 years old with acute or convalescent COVID-19. The CDR3, as DNA: TGTGCCAGCAGGAACAGCAAATATGGCTACACCTTC. Translated, it gives CASRNSKYGYTF.